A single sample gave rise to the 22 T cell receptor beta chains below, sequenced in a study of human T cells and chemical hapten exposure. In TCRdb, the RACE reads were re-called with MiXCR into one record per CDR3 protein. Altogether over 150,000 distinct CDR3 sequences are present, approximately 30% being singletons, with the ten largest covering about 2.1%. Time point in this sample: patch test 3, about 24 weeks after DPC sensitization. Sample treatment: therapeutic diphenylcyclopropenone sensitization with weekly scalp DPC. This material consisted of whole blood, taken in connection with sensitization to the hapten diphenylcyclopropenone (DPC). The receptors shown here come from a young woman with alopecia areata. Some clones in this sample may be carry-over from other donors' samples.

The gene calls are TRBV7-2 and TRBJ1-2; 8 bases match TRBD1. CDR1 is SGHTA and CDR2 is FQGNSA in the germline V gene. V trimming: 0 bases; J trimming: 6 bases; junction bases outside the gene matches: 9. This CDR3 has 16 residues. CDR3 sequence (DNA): TGTGCCAGCAGCTTAGCGCCGGGGCAGGGGGCGCATGGCTACACCTTC. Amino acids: CASSLAPGQGAHGYTF. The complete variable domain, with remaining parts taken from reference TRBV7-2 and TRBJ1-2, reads GAGVSQSPSNKVTEKGKDVELRCDPISGHTALYWYRQSLGQGLEFLIYFQGNSAPDKSGLPSDRFSAERTGGSVSTLTIQRTQQEDSAVYLCASSLAPGQGAHGYTFGSGTRLTVV.

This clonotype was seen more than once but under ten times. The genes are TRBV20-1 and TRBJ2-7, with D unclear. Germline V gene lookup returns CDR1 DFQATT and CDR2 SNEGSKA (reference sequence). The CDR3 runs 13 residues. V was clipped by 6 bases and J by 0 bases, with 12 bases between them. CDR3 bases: TGCAGTGCCTCGAAACCTAGCTCCTACGAGCAGTACTTC. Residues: CSASKPSSYEQYF.

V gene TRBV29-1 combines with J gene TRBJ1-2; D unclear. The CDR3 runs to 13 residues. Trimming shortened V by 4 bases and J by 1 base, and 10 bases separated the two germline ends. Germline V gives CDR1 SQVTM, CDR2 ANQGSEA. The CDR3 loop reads CSVVWGFNYGYTF. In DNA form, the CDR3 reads TGCAGCGTTGTTTGGGGTTTTAACTATGGCTACACCTTC.

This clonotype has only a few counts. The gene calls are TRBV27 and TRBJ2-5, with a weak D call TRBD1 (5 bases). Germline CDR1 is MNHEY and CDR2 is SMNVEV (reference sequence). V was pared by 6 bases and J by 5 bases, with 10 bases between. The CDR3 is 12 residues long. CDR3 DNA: TGTGCCAGCAGCTCAGGGTCCGAGACCCAGTACTTC. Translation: CASSSGSETQYF.

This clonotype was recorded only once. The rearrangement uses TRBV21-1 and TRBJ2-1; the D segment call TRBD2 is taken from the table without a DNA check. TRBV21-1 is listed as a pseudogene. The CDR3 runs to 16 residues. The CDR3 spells CASRTGLAGYLNEQFF. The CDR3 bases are TGTGCCAGCAGGACAGGACTAGCGGGGTACCTCAATGAGCAGTTCTTC.

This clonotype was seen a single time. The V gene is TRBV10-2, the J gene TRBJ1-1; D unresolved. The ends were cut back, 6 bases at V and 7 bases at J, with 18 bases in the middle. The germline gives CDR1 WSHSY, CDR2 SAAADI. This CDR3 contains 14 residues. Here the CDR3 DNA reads TGCGCCAGCAGCGAAACGGACGGTACAGTTGAAGCTTTCTTT. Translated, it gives CASSETDGTVEAFF.

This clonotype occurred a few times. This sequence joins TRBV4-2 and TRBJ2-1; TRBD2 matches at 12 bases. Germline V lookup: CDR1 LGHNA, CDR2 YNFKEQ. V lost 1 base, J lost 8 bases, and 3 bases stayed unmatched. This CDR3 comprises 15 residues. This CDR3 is CASSQGTSGIDEQFF. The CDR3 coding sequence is TGTGCCAGCAGCCAAGGGACTAGCGGGATCGATGAGCAGTTCTTC.

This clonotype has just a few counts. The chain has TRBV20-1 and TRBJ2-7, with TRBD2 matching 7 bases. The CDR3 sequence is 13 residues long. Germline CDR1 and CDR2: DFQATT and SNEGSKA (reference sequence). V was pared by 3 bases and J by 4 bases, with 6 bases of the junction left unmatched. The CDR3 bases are TGCAGTGCTAGGGGAGGGTTTAGGTACGAGCAGTACTTC. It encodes CSARGGFRYEQYF.

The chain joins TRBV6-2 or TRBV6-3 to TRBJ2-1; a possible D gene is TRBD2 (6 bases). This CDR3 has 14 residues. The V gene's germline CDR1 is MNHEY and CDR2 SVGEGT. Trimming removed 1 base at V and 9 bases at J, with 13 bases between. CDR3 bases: TGTGCCAGCAGTTACTGGTCCAGCGGGTTTGAGCAGTTCTTC. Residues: CASSYWSSGFEQFF.

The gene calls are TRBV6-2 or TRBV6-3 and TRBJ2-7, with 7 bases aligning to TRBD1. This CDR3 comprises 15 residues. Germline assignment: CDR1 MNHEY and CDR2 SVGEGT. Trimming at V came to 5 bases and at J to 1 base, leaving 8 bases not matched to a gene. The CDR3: CASSAMRQGSYEQYF. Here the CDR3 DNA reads TGTGCCAGCAGTGCCATGAGACAGGGTTCCTACGAGCAGTACTTC.

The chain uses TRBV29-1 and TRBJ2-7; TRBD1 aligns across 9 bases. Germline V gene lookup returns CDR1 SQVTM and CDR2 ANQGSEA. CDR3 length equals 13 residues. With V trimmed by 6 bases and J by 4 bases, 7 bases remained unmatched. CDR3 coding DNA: TGCAGCGTCCCCGCCGGGACAGGGTACGAGCAGTACTTC. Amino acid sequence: CSVPAGTGYEQYF.

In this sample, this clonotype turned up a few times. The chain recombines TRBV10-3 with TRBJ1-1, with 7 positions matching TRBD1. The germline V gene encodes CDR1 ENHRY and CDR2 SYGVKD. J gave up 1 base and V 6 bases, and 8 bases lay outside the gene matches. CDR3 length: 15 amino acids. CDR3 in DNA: TGTGCCATCAGAGAAATGGACAGGACGAACACTGAAGCTTTCTTT. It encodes CAIREMDRTNTEAFF.

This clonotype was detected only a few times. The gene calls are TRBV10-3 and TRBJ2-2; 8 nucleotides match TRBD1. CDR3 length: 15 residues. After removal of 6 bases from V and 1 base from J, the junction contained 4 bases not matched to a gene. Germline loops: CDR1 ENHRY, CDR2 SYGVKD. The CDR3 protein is CAIRPGTGNTGELFF. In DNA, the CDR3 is TGTGCCATCAGGCCCGGGACAGGGAACACCGGGGAGCTGTTTTTT.

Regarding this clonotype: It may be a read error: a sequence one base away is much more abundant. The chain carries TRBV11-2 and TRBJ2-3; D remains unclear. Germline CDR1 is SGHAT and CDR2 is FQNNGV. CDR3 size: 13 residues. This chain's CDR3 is CVSSLGSAFARHF. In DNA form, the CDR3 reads TGTGTCAGCAGCTTAGGATCAGCGTTTGCTCGGCATTTT.

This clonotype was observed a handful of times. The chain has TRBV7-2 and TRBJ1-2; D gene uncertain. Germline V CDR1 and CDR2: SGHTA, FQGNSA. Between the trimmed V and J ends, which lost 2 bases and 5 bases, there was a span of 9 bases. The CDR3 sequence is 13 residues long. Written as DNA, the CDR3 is TGTGCCAGCAGCTTAAACGGGGTTTATGGCTACACCTTC. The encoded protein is CASSLNGVYGYTF.

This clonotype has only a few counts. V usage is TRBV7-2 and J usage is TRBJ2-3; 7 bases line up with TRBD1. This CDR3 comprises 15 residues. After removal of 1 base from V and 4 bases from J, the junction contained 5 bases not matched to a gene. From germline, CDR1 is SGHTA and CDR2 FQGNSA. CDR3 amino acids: CASSLVRGGADTQYF. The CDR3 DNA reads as TGTGCCAGCAGCTTAGTACGAGGGGGCGCAGATACGCAGTATTTT.

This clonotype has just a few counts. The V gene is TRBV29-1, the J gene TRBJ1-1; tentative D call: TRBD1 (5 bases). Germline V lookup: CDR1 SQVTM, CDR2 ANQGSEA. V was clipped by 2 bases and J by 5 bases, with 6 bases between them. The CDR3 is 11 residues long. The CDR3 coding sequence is TGCAGCGTTGAATGGGGGACTGAAGCTTTCTTT. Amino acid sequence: CSVEWGTEAFF.

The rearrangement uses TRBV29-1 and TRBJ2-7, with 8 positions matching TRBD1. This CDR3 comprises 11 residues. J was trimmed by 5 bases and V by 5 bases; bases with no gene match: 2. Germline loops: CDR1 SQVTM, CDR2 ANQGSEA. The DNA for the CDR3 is TGCAGCGTTAACAGGGGGAACGAGCAGTACTTC. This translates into CSVNRGNEQYF.

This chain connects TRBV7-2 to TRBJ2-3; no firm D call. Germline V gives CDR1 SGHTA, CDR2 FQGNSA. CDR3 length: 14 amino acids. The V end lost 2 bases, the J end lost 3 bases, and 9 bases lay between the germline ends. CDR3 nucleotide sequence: TGTGCCAGCAGCTTAAGGTTGTCGACAGATACGCAGTATTTT. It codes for CASSLRLSTDTQYF.

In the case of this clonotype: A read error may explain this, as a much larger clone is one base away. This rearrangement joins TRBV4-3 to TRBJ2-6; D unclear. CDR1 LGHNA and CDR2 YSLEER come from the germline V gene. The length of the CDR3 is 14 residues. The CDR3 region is CATSQDLGANVLTF. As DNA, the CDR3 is TGCGCCACCAGCCAAGATCTAGGGGCCAACGTCCTGACTTTC.

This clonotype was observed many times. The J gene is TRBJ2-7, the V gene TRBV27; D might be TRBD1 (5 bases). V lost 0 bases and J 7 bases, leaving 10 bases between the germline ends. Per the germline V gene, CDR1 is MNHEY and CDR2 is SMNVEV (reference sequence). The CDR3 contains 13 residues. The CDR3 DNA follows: TGTGCCAGCAGTTTATCGGCAGGGCGGGAGCAGTACTTC. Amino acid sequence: CASSLSAGREQYF.

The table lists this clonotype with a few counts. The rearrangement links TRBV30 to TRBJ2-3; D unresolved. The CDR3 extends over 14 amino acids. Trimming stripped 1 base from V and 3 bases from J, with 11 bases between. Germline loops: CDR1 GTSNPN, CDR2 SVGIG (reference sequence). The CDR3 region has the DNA TGTGCCTGGAGTGACATACAAAGGACAGATACGCAGTATTTT. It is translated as CAWSDIQRTDTQYF.